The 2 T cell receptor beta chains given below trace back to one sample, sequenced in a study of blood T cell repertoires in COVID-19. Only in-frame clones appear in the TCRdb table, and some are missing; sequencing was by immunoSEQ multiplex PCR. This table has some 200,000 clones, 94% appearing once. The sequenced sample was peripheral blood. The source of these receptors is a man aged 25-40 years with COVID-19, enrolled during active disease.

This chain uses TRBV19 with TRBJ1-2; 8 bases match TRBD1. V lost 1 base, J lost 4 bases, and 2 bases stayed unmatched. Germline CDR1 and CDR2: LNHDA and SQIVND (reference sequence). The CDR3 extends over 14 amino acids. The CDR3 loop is CASSIGDRGYGYTF. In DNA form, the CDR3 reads TGTGCCAGTAGTATAGGTGACAGGGGCTATGGCTACACCTTC. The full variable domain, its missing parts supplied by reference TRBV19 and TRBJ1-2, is DGGITQSPKYLFRKEGQNVTLSCEQNLNHDAMYWYRQDPGQGLRLIYYSQIVNDFQKGDIAEGYSVSREKKESFPLTVTSAQKNPTAFYLCASSIGDRGYGYTFGSGTRLTVV.

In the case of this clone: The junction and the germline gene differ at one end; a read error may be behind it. The CDR3 DNA is TGTGCCAGCACTCCCCACGGGCAGGGTGGTGCTCTCTTT. Protein sequence: CASTPHGQGGALF. The J gene is TRBJ1-1, the V gene TRBV25-1; TRBD1 might be the D (5 bases). The CDR3 contains 13 residues. Germline V gives CDR1 MGHDK, CDR2 SYGVNS.